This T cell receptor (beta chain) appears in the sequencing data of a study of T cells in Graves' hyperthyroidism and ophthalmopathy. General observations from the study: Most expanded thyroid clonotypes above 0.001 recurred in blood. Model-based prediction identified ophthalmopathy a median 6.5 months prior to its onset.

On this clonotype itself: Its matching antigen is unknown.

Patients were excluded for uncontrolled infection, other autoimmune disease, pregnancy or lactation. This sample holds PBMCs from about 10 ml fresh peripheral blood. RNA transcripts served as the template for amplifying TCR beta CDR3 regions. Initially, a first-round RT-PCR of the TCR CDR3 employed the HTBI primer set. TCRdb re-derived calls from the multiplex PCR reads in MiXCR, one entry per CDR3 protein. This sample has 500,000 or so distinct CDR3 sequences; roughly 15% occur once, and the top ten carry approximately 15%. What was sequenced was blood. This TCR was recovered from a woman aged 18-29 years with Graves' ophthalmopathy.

This chain's CDR3 is CASSSITRTGGTEAFF. The CDR3, as DNA: TGTGCCAGCAGTTCTATAACACGGACAGGCGGAACTGAAGCTTTCTTT. The V call is TRBV6-1, the J call TRBJ1-1, with TRBD1 matching over 7 bases. The CDR3 contains 16 residues. Trimming took 5 bases from V and 5 from J; bases not matched to a gene: 14. Germline lookup yields CDR1 MNHNS and CDR2 SASEGT.